This entry lists 20 T cell receptor beta chains sequenced from one sample in a study of early T cells in non-severe SARS-CoV-2 infection. TCRdb analysed the 5' RACE reads with MiXCR anew, one entry per CDR3 protein. Altogether 75,000 to 80,000 distinct CDR3 sequences are present, around a sixth being singletons, with the ten largest covering around 10%. The sequencing sample was made of whole blood. These receptor sequences come from an adult who was a healthcare worker with PCR-confirmed SARS-CoV-2 infection or an uninfected control (not recorded which).

V gene TRBV29-1 combines with J gene TRBJ1-1; D possibly corresponds to TRBD1 (6 bases). Germline CDR1 SQVTM, CDR2 ANQGSEA. The CDR3 has 14 residues. V lost 4 bases, J lost 1 base, and 13 bases lay in between. Here the CDR3 reads CSVGQVVGNTEAFF. The DNA for the CDR3 is TGCAGCGTTGGACAGGTGGTTGGGAACACTGAAGCTTTCTTT.

The chain links TRBV27 to TRBJ2-2; 10 positions match TRBD1. CDR1 and CDR2 (germline): MNHEY, SMNVEV (reference sequence). Trimming took 6 bases from V and 6 from J; bases not matched to a gene: 7. This CDR3 has 15 residues. The DNA of the CDR3 is TGTGCCAGCAGAGAATCCGGGACAGGGGCCGGGGAGCTGTTTTTT. This codes for CASRESGTGAGELFF.

The sample holds a few counts of this clonotype. The genes are TRBV28 and TRBJ1-5; 7 nucleotides agree with TRBD1. Looked up from germline, CDR1 is MDHEN and CDR2 is SYDVKM. The CDR3 runs 16 residues. V dropped 3 bases and J dropped 0; count of bases not matched to a gene: 5. Written as DNA, the CDR3 is TGTGCCAGCAGTTTTTCAGGGGGAACTAGCAATCAGCCCCAGCATTTT. Translated: CASSFSGGTSNQPQHF.

The V and J genes are TRBV29-1 and TRBJ2-1, with D tentatively TRBD1 (6 bases). CDR1 is SQVTM and CDR2 is ANQGSEA in the germline V gene. The CDR3 covers 13 residues. V was clipped by 7 bases and J by 0 bases, with 10 bases between them. CDR3 bases: TGCAGCGCGACAGGCCACTCCTACAATGAGCAGTTCTTC. This codes for CSATGHSYNEQFF.

This clonotype has only a few counts. The chain uses TRBV30 and TRBJ1-1; D unresolved. Between the trimmed V and J ends, which lost 4 bases and 4 bases, there was a span of 13 bases. Per germline, CDR1 GTSNPN and CDR2 SVGIG (reference sequence). This CDR3 spans 13 amino acids. The CDR3 nucleotides read TGTGCCTGGATCCCCCCTCGACTCACTGAAGCTTTCTTT. Protein sequence: CAWIPPRLTEAFF.

The chain has TRBV5-4 and TRBJ1-1; 10 bases line up with TRBD1. CDR3 length: 17 residues. CDR1 and CDR2 from the germline V gene are SGHNT and YYREEE (reference sequence). V shed 5 bases, J shed 6 bases, and the junction held 16 bases outside the gene matches. The CDR3, as DNA: TGTGCCAGCAGGGGAAGTTCGCGGGGACAGGGGATGCCTGAAGCTTTCTTT. Residues: CASRGSSRGQGMPEAFF.

J is TRBJ2-5 and V is TRBV6-2 or TRBV6-3; D is ambiguous. CDR1 and CDR2 (germline): MNHEY, SVGEGT. V was pared by 2 bases and J by 5 bases, with 12 bases between. The CDR3 is made up of 14 amino acids. The CDR3 sequence is CASSYNPSRETQYF. CDR3 coding DNA: TGTGCCAGCAGTTACAACCCGTCACGGGAGACCCAGTACTTC.

This clonotype was counted only a few times. The rearrangement joins TRBV9 to TRBJ2-5, with D uncertain. Germline V gives CDR1 SGDLS, CDR2 YYNGEE. The CDR3 consists of 14 residues. V lost 3 bases, J lost 2 bases, and 11 bases lay in between. The CDR3 region has the DNA TGTGCCAGCAGCGCACCGGACGGGCAAGAGACCCAGTACTTC. As protein: CASSAPDGQETQYF.

This clonotype was observed a handful of times. J is TRBJ2-5 and V is TRBV10-3, with D hard to call. Trimming took off 2 bases at V and 4 bases at J, with 5 bases between the two ends. This CDR3 region has 12 residues. Germline CDR1 reads ENHRY; CDR2 reads SYGVKD. CDR3 in amino acids: CAISEAPETQYF. For the CDR3, the DNA is TGTGCCATCAGTGAGGCCCCAGAGACCCAGTACTTC.

In its sample, this clonotype was seen many times. One end of the junction varies from germline; a read error may be responsible. V usage is TRBV4-2 and J usage is TRBJ2-3, with 8 bases fitting TRBD2. CDR1 LGHNA and CDR2 YNFKEQ come from the germline V gene. This CDR3 is built from 16 residues. The CDR3: CASSQVAGTSTDTQYF. The CDR3, as DNA: TGTGCCAGCAGTCAAGTAGCGGGAACTAGCACAGATACGCAGTATTTT.

This clonotype appeared a few times. This rearrangement joins TRBV27 to TRBJ1-1; D gene unclear. Germline V lookup: CDR1 MNHEY, CDR2 SMNVEV (reference sequence). Deletions cut 6 bases from V and 0 bases from J, with 11 bases between. The CDR3 is made up of 14 amino acids. In nucleotides, the CDR3 is TGTGCCAGCAGAATCGGCCAGATGAACACTGAAGCTTTCTTT. This sequence encodes CASRIGQMNTEAFF.

The chain carries TRBV10-2 and TRBJ1-6; perhaps TRBD1 as D (5 bases). The CDR3 length is 16 residues. Germline CDR1 WSHSY, CDR2 SAAADI. The V and J ends lost 3 bases and 7 bases respectively, with 16 bases between them. For the CDR3, the DNA is TGCGCCAGCAGTGAAAAAGGAGGGACGGGAAATTCACCCCTCCACTTT. Translating it yields CASSEKGGTGNSPLHF.

This clonotype was seen a few times. The chain links TRBV6-6 to TRBJ1-6; D is perhaps TRBD1 (6 bases). The CDR3 runs 14 residues. Germline CDR1 and CDR2: MNHNY and SVGAGI (reference sequence). With 6 bases removed from V and 10 bases from J, the gap between germline ends came to 16 bases. The DNA for the CDR3 is TGTGCCAGCAGACCGACAGGCCTAGGGTCACCCCTCCACTTT. Translating it yields CASRPTGLGSPLHF.

The CDR3 DNA follows: TGTGCCAGCAGCCAAGAAAAAAAAGGGTGGAATTCACCCCTCCACTTT. As protein: CASSQEKKGWNSPLHF. The chain recombines TRBV4-2 with TRBJ1-6; D unclear. V lost 0 bases to trimming and J lost 7 bases, with 13 bases between them. Germline V gene lookup returns CDR1 LGHNA and CDR2 YNFKEQ. There are 16 residues in the CDR3.

Many counts were recorded for this clonotype. The gene calls are TRBV9 and TRBJ2-2; maybe TRBD2 (6 bases). Trimming took 3 bases from V and 5 from J, leaving 14 bases between them. There are 15 residues in the CDR3. Germline CDR1 is SGDLS and CDR2 is YYNGEE. CDR3 nucleotide sequence: TGTGCCAGCAGCGCCCCCGGGACTCTAACCGGGGAGCTGTTTTTT. Translation gives CASSAPGTLTGELFF.

This clonotype occurred a few times. The chain joins TRBV14 to TRBJ1-1, with D hard to call. CDR1 is SGHDN and CDR2 is FVKESK in the germline V gene. V was pared by 1 base and J by 0 bases, with 9 bases between. CDR3 size: 15 residues. CDR3 bases: TGTGCCAGCAGCCAAGGAGAGGTCCTGAACACTGAAGCTTTCTTT. Amino acid sequence: CASSQGEVLNTEAFF. The full variable domain, with the rest looked up from reference TRBV14 and TRBJ1-1, is EAGVTQFPSHSVIEKGQTVTLRCDPISGHDNLYWYRRVMGKEIKFLLHFVKESKQDESGMPNNRFLAERTGGTYSTLKVQPAELEDSGVYFCASSQGEVLNTEAFFGQGTRLTVV.

This clonotype occurred a few times. CDR3 sequence: CASSPTSSYNEQFF. The CDR3, as DNA: TGCGCCAGCAGCCCTACGAGCTCCTACAATGAGCAGTTCTTC. The genes are TRBV5-1 and TRBJ2-1; D is unclear. V was trimmed by 4 bases and J by 0 bases, leaving 8 bases between them. Germline V gene data show CDR1 as SGHRS and CDR2 as YFSETQ. This CDR3 contains 14 residues.

This clonotype turned up a few times. The rearrangement links TRBV15 to TRBJ1-1; TRBD1 agrees at 10 bases. Germline values: CDR1 LNHNV, CDR2 YYDKDF (reference sequence). V dropped 2 bases and J dropped 10; count of bases not matched to a gene: 10. This CDR3 region has 15 residues. The CDR3 DNA follows: TGTGCCACCAGCAGATCGGGGACAGGGGTAACCCGAGCTTTCTTT. It is translated as CATSRSGTGVTRAFF.

This clonotype turned up a few times. The CDR3 region has the DNA TGCAGTGCTAGAGCACGGGACCGAAGTGCCACTGAAGCTTTCTTT. Its translation is CSARARDRSATEAFF. The V and J genes are TRBV20-1 and TRBJ1-1; D might be TRBD1 (5 bases). This CDR3 comprises 15 residues. V gave up 1 base and J gave up 4 bases, with 16 bases separating them. CDR1 DFQATT and CDR2 SNEGSKA come from the germline V gene (reference sequence).

There are a few counts of this clonotype. The rearrangement joins TRBV4-3 to TRBJ2-2; TRBD2 is a possible D gene (6 bases). Germline CDR1 reads LGHNA; CDR2 reads YSLEER. The V gene lost 4 bases and the J gene lost 7 bases, with 13 bases spanning the gap. The CDR3 contains 14 residues. The CDR3 DNA reads as TGCGCCAGCAGCCCGGACCGGGAGATCGGGGAGCTGTTTTTT. It is translated as CASSPDREIGELFF.